These T cell receptor beta chains were read from a single sample in a study of blood T cell repertoires in COVID-19. Sequencing used immunoSEQ multiplex PCR; TCRdb keeps in-frame clones, though not all of them. The sample has around 38,000 clones, about nine tenths seen once; the top ten hold roughly 6.4%. The sample taken for sequencing was peripheral blood. The receptors derive from a human donor in a cohort sampled during active COVID-19. The CDR3 runs from the conserved cysteine through the conserved F or W. The D gene is left open where the match is weak. Rows may omit the clone size; those that give it use once, few, many or a size class.

d_gene: TRBD1; j_gene: TRBJ2-5; v_gene: TRBV11-2; abundance: .; CDR3aa: CASSLGGQGAKTQYF; CDR3nt: TGTGCCAGCAGCTTAGGCGGACAGGGGGCGAAGACCCAGTACTTC
d_gene: .; j_gene: TRBJ2-1; v_gene: TRBV9; abundance: .; CDR3aa: CASSVGLYREQFF; CDR3nt: TGTGCCAGCAGCGTAGGGCTTTACCGTGAGCAGTTCTTC
d_gene: .; j_gene: TRBJ1-1; v_gene: TRBV7-9; abundance: .; CDR3aa: CASKWGDTEAFF; CDR3nt: TGTGCCAGCAAGTGGGGGGACACTGAAGCTTTCTTT
d_gene: TRBD2; j_gene: TRBJ2-1; v_gene: TRBV27; abundance: .; CDR3aa: CASSLRAGGPKGEQFF; CDR3nt: TGTGCCAGCAGTTTACGGGCGGGAGGGCCCAAGGGTGAGCAGTTCTTC
d_gene: .; j_gene: TRBJ2-2; v_gene: TRBV9; abundance: once; CDR3aa: CASSVSGLPWGGELFF; CDR3nt: TGTGCCAGCAGCGTAAGCGGGTTACCCTGGGGCGGGGAGCTGTTTTTT
d_gene: TRBD2; j_gene: TRBJ2-1; v_gene: TRBV7-8; abundance: .; CDR3aa: CASSPRLAGSLGNEQFF; CDR3nt: TGTGCCAGCAGCCCACGACTAGCGGGCTCCCTTGGAAATGAGCAGTTCTTC
d_gene: .; j_gene: TRBJ1-2; v_gene: TRBV2; abundance: .; CDR3aa: CASSATGLGYTF; CDR3nt: TGTGCCAGCAGTGCTACAGGGTTAGGCTACACCTTC
d_gene: TRBD1; j_gene: TRBJ1-2; v_gene: TRBV5-1; abundance: .; CDR3aa: CASSLVGTGYGYTF; CDR3nt: TGCGCCAGCAGCTTGGTGGGGACAGGCTATGGCTACACCTTC
d_gene: .; j_gene: TRBJ1-1; v_gene: TRBV6-5; abundance: once; CDR3aa: CASRNERRVNTEAFF; CDR3nt: TGTGCCAGCAGAAACGAAAGACGGGTGAACACTGAAGCTTTCTTT
d_gene: .; j_gene: TRBJ2-1; v_gene: TRBV7-9; abundance: .; CDR3aa: CASSLRSFERGSGNEQFF; CDR3nt: TGTGCCAGCAGCTTACGGTCCTTTGAGAGGGGGTCGGGCAATGAGCAGTTCTTC
d_gene: TRBD2; j_gene: TRBJ2-2; v_gene: TRBV19; abundance: .; CDR3aa: CASTRGGTRVGELFF; CDR3nt: TGTGCCAGTACCCGAGGGGGGACTAGAGTCGGGGAGCTGTTTTTT
d_gene: TRBD1; j_gene: TRBJ2-2; v_gene: TRBV11-3; abundance: .; CDR3aa: CASSFDRANGELFF; CDR3nt: TGTGCCAGCAGTTTTGACAGGGCTAACGGGGAGCTGTTTTTT
d_gene: TRBD2; j_gene: TRBJ2-1; v_gene: TRBV13; abundance: .; CDR3aa: CASSLGTSTYNEQFF; CDR3nt: TGTGCCAGCAGCTTAGGGACTAGCACCTACAATGAGCAGTTCTTC
d_gene: TRBD2; j_gene: TRBJ2-7; v_gene: TRBV2; abundance: .; CDR3aa: CASSERGARVDWQYF; CDR3nt: TGTGCCAGCAGTGAGCGGGGGGCGCGGGTGGATTGGCAGTACTTC
d_gene: .; j_gene: TRBJ1-4; v_gene: TRBV27; abundance: .; CDR3aa: CASSFLEGGEKLFF; CDR3nt: TGTGCCAGCAGTTTCCTAGAAGGGGGTGAAAAACTGTTTTTT
d_gene: TRBD2; j_gene: TRBJ2-1; v_gene: TRBV5-1; abundance: few; CDR3aa: CASRGTSGGGEQFF; CDR3nt: TGCGCCAGCAGAGGGACTAGCGGGGGAGGTGAGCAGTTCTTC